This T cell receptor beta chain was obtained from a study of blood T cell repertoires in COVID-19. Only in-frame clones appear in the TCRdb table, and some are missing; sequencing was by immunoSEQ multiplex PCR. This sample yields roughly 330,000 clones, of which around 90% are seen a single time; around 6% belongs to the top ten. Sequencing was carried out using PBMCs or T cells enriched from blood (not recorded which). The origin of this receptor is a woman in her 30s who had recovered from COVID-19.

The DNA for the CDR3 is TGCAGCGTTGACAGGGGGAACGAGCAGTACTTC. Amino acids: CSVDRGNEQYF. The rearrangement links TRBV29-1 to TRBJ2-7; 7 nucleotides line up with TRBD1. Germline assignment: CDR1 SQVTM and CDR2 ANQGSEA. The V segment lost 3 bases and the J segment 5 bases; nucleotides outside the gene matches: 1. The CDR3 runs to 11 residues.